This T cell receptor (beta chain) was documented in a study of T cell responses to AZD1222 COVID-19 vaccine. Regarding the study as a whole: In a largely white British group with more females than males, clonal diversity was possibly underestimated. Distributed over spike, vaccine-associated CD4 TCRs predominated at 160-218 and 743-854. Among spike-specific TCRs, nearly half reportedly target unmutated variant regions. Spike-specific TCR breadth rose after two AZD1222 doses, and depth rose as well.

Clones were sequenced by immunoSEQ multiplex PCR, and TCRdb holds only the in-frame ones, with some missing. Of 120,000 to 150,000 clones listed, around 93% are singletons. Worth noting for this clone: Antigen unknown.

This CDR3 region has 16 residues. Germline loops: CDR1 GTSNPN, CDR2 SVGIG (reference sequence). The V segment lost 2 bases and the J segment 4 bases; nucleotides outside the gene matches: 7. The chain links TRBV30 to TRBJ2-5; TRBD2 matches 13 bases. This sequence was found in an adult who received the AZD1222 COVID-19 vaccine. Here the sequenced sample was peripheral blood, taken 28 days after the second AZD1222 dose. As DNA, the CDR3 is TGTGCCTGGAGTTCGACTAGCGGGAGGATAAGAGAGACCCAGTACTTC. It codes for CAWSSTSGRIRETQYF.